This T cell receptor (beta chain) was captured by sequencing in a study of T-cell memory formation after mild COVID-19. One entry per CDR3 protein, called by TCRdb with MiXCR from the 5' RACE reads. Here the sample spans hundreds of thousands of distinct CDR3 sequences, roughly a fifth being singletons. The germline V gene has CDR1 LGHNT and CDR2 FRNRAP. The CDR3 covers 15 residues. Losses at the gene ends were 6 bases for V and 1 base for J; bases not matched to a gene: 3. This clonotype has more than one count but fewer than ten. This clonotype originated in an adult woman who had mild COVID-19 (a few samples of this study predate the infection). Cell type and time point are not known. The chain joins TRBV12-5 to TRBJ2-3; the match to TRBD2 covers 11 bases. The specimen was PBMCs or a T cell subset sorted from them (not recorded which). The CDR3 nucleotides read TGTGCTAGTGGCCATAGCGGGGGGGGCACAGATACGCAGTATTTT. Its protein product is CASGHSGGGTDTQYF.